The next 18 T cell receptor beta chains were all read from a single sample in a study of shared clonotypes between healthy human individuals. Terminally differentiated effector memory CD45RA+ cells were excluded from the naive CD8 cells, which were CD45RO-negative and positively selected for CCR7. Method: immunoSEQ multiplex PCR; TCRdb's copy keeps in-frame clones and lacks some. The repertoire has approximately 1.9 million clones, around 95% of them found once; the top ten carry about 1.6%. What was sequenced was naive CD8+ T cells from PBMCs. The receptor set was obtained from a man aged 18 to 29 in good health. Some clones in this sample may be carry-over from other donors' samples.

The rearrangement links TRBV19 to TRBJ1-5; no firm D call. Germline loops: CDR1 LNHDA, CDR2 SQIVND (reference sequence). This CDR3 has 13 amino acids. The V end lost 1 base, the J end lost 7 bases, and 8 bases lay between the germline ends. The CDR3 nucleotides read TGTGCCAGTAGTATAGGGGAGGACCAGCCCCAGCATTTT. Its protein is CASSIGEDQPQHF.

The J gene is TRBJ2-5, the V gene TRBV28; D is ambiguous. The CDR3 length is 15 residues. V was clipped by 2 bases and J by 3 bases, with 13 bases between them. Germline assignment: CDR1 MDHEN and CDR2 SYDVKM. The CDR3 protein is CASSLESSIKETQYF. CDR3 coding DNA: TGTGCCAGCAGTTTAGAGTCTAGTATCAAAGAGACCCAGTACTTC.

This clone appeared once. The chain carries TRBV4-1 and TRBJ2-2; D unclear. Trimming removed 4 bases from V and 1 base from J, with 7 bases in between. Germline CDR1 MGHRA, CDR2 YSYEKL. This CDR3 comprises 14 residues. CDR3 loop: CASSLTLNTGELFF. CDR3 coding DNA: TGCGCCAGCAGCCTTACACTGAACACCGGGGAGCTGTTTTTT.

This chain uses TRBV2 with TRBJ2-3; D is unresolved. Germline loops: CDR1 SNHLY, CDR2 FYNNEI. This CDR3 has 15 residues. V was cut by 2 bases and J by 7 bases, with 16 bases left in between. Here the CDR3 DNA reads TGTGCCAGCAGTGAAACGGGCCTCTCAAGGCATACGCAGTATTTT. This sequence encodes CASSETGLSRHTQYF.

The V call is TRBV11-2, the J call TRBJ2-1; perhaps TRBD1 as D (6 bases). CDR3 length: 17 residues. The V and J ends lost 2 bases and 7 bases respectively, with 21 bases between them. Germline V gene lookup returns CDR1 SGHAT and CDR2 FQNNGV. The CDR3 is CASSLPPGTFLVNEQFF. The DNA of the CDR3 is TGTGCCAGCAGCTTACCGCCAGGGACATTCCTAGTGAATGAGCAGTTCTTC.

As regards this clone: The sample holds other DNA sequences that translate to the same CDR3. This rearrangement joins TRBV19 to TRBJ2-7; D gene unclear. The CDR3 runs to 13 residues. V was cut by 3 bases and J by 0 bases, with 6 bases left in between. Germline V CDR1 and CDR2: LNHDA, SQIVND (reference sequence). This chain's CDR3 is CASSIDSSYEQYF. For the CDR3, the DNA is TGTGCCAGTAGTATTGACTCCTCCTACGAGCAGTACTTC.

The chain combines TRBV27 with TRBJ2-1, with 12 bases fitting TRBD2. Germline loops: CDR1 MNHEY, CDR2 SMNVEV (reference sequence). The V and J ends lost 1 base and 9 bases, in that order; junction bases with no gene match: 13. CDR3 length: 18 residues. The CDR3 region is CASSLFPGLAGLLGEQFF. The CDR3 DNA reads as TGTGCCAGCAGTTTATTCCCAGGACTAGCGGGGCTTCTCGGTGAGCAGTTCTTC.

This clone showed up just once. This rearrangement joins TRBV5-5 to TRBJ2-7; D is possibly TRBD2 (5 bases). Germline CDR1 SGHKS, CDR2 YYEKEE (reference sequence). Trimming took 0 bases from V and 3 from J, leaving 13 bases between them. The CDR3 loop spans 15 amino acids. CDR3 protein: CASSLEWEWIYEQYF. The CDR3, as DNA: TGTGCCAGCAGCTTGGAATGGGAGTGGATCTACGAGCAGTACTTC.

The V gene is TRBV7-9, the J gene TRBJ2-7; 7 nucleotides match TRBD1. CDR1 and CDR2 from the germline V gene are SEHNR and FQNEAQ (reference sequence). The CDR3 consists of 13 residues. The V and J ends lost 5 bases and 2 bases, in that order; junction bases with no gene match: 3. The CDR3 loop is CASSPGQTYEQYF. The CDR3 DNA reads TGTGCCAGCAGCCCGGGACAGACCTACGAGCAGTACTTC.

This clone appeared a few times. Here the CDR3 reads CASSPPVDTEAFF. CDR3 DNA sequence: TGTGCCAGCAGCCCCCCAGTGGACACTGAAGCTTTCTTT. This chain links TRBV13 with TRBJ1-1; D unclear. V lost 5 bases and J lost 3, with 10 bases in between. There are 13 residues in the CDR3. The germline V gene encodes CDR1 PRHDT and CDR2 FYEKMQ (reference sequence).

With regard to this clone: This CDR3 is also generated by other DNA sequences in the sample. This sequence joins TRBV29-1 and TRBJ1-1; maybe TRBD1 (6 bases). CDR3 length: 11 residues. V lost 7 bases and J lost 1, with 7 bases in between. In germline, CDR1 is SQVTM, CDR2 ANQGSEA. The CDR3 spells CSGTENTEAFF. In DNA form, the CDR3 reads TGCAGCGGGACAGAGAACACTGAAGCTTTCTTT. Complete variable domain (other parts from reference TRBV29-1 and TRBJ1-1): SAVISQKPSRDICQRGTSLTIQCQVDSQVTMMFWYRQQPGQSLTLIATANQGSEATYESGFVIDKFPISRPNLTFSTLTVSNMSPEDSSIYLCSGTENTEAFFGQGTRLTVV.

V usage is TRBV7-9 and J usage is TRBJ1-3; 9 positions agree with TRBD1. The CDR3 is made up of 18 amino acids. J lost 3 bases, V lost 2 bases, and 11 bases had no gene match. Germline loops: CDR1 SEHNR, CDR2 FQNEAQ (reference sequence). The CDR3 DNA reads as TGTGCCAGCAGCTTACTAGGGGACAGGGAGATCGGTGGAAACACCATATATTTT. It translates to CASSLLGDREIGGNTIYF.

Only one count was recorded for this clone. This chain links TRBV5-1 with TRBJ2-7; TRBD1 agrees at 11 bases. The CDR3 length is 15 residues. CDR1 and CDR2 (germline): SGHRS, YFSETQ. With V trimmed by 2 bases and J by 5 bases, 6 bases remained unmatched. CDR3 region: CASSLRGTGGNEQYF. CDR3 in DNA: TGCGCCAGCAGCTTACGGGGGACAGGGGGAAACGAGCAGTACTTC.

The genes are TRBV28 and TRBJ2-3; possibly TRBD2 for D (5 bases). Germline loops: CDR1 MDHEN, CDR2 SYDVKM. Trimming took off 3 bases at V and 10 bases at J, with 17 bases between the two ends. The CDR3 has 14 residues. The CDR3 bases are TGTGCCAGCAGTTTCCGACTAACCGCTGTCGCGCAGTATTTT. As protein: CASSFRLTAVAQYF.

This chain uses TRBV6-6 with TRBJ2-2; 11 nucleotides line up with TRBD2. V gave up 7 bases and J gave up 1 base; unmatched junction bases: 5. This CDR3 is 16 amino acids long. Germline V lookup: CDR1 MNHNY, CDR2 SVGAGI (reference sequence). The CDR3 region is CASKRLAGKNTGELFF. CDR3 coding DNA: TGTGCCAGCAAGAGACTAGCGGGGAAGAACACCGGGGAGCTGTTTTTT.

The rearrangement links TRBV15 to TRBJ2-1, with 10 positions matching TRBD2. Germline V gene data show CDR1 as LNHNV and CDR2 as YYDKDF (reference sequence). There are 19 residues in the CDR3. Germline trimming cut 3 bases from V and 5 bases from J; bases unmatched to any gene: 16. This CDR3 reads CATSSAGGSGTSVNNEQFF. CDR3 bases: TGTGCCACCAGCAGCGCCGGGGGGTCCGGGACTAGCGTAAACAATGAGCAGTTCTTC.

CDR3 DNA sequence: TGTGCCAGCGGCTCAGGGGGCTCTACTGAAGCTTTCTTT. Translating it yields CASGSGGSTEAFF. The rearrangement joins TRBV9 to TRBJ1-1, with 8 bases identical to TRBD1. The CDR3 contains 13 residues. The junction had 7 bases not matched to a gene; V was cut back by 7 bases and J by 5 bases. The germline gives CDR1 SGDLS, CDR2 YYNGEE.

This clone has only one observation. Other DNA sequences in the same sample also yield this CDR3. Written as DNA, the CDR3 is TGTGCCAGCAGTCGTGGGGACAATGAGCAGTTCTTC. Encoded protein: CASSRGDNEQFF. The chain has TRBV27 and TRBJ2-1; no definite D call. Germline V gene lookup returns CDR1 MNHEY and CDR2 SMNVEV (reference sequence). Trimming removed 5 bases from V and 5 bases from J, with 7 bases in between. The CDR3 sequence is 12 residues long.